This T cell receptor beta chain was documented in a study of T cell repertoires in cytomegalovirus infection (dated by TCRdb to 2018 to 2020). At the level of the whole study: Because public TCR beta signatures pointed to carriage of CMV infection together with the matching HLA type, the HLA type of each donor mattered for the analysis.

Concerning this clonotype: Which antigen it targets is not known. No much larger clone exists at a distance of one base, and base qualities are not known.

Sequencing relied on an Illumina HiSeq 1500. TCRdb cleaned the public reads at Q25 with fastp, built clones with MiXCR and kept in-frame beta chains. Records with the same CDR3 protein are collapsed into one entry carrying the most frequent genes and DNA. This sample comprises 680,000 or so distinct CDR3 sequences, 35% of them detected only once. More than 2.5% of the sample is taken by the ten largest. V is clipped by 7 bases and J by 4 bases, and the sequence between their germline boundaries is 11 bases long. Spanning cysteine to phenylalanine, the CDR3 consists of 12 amino acids. Only CDR3 DNA is held: 36 bases, read in frame from base 1. Taken from the germline V gene, the CDR1 and CDR2 loops are MDHEN and SYDVKM. The investigation overall reported the following: The ex vivo response was dominated by HLA-C-restricted CMV-specific TCR beta clonotypes, which also provided the single most frequent clonotype in two of eight donors. In both this cohort and an independent cohort of 352 donors, the cumulative frequency of public TCR beta family members distinguished carriers of CMV infection plus the relevant HLA type.

The clonotype originates from a human donor in good health (CMV status not recorded). Some clones in this sample may be carry-over from other donors' samples. The sequence is built from TRBV28 and TRBJ2-7, with no confident D gene call. Sequenced material: PBMCs. The DNA sequence is TGTGCCAGCACCCGATCGGGTTACGAGCAGTACTTC. The translation is CASTRSGYEQYF.